This TCR beta chain was recorded in a study of T cells in Graves' hyperthyroidism and ophthalmopathy. Points from the study as a whole: Most clonotypes expanded in thyroid above 0.001 were likewise present in blood.

The study defined stable Graves' hyperthyroidism as no ophthalmopathy progression within 18 months. Pregnant or lactating patients were excluded, as were those with uncontrolled infection or other autoimmune disease. On the basis of clinical symptoms, serum thyroxine and TRAb, thyroid ultrasound and orbital computed tomography, diagnoses were made. The investigators amplified TCR beta CDR3 regions from RNA transcripts. The HTBI primer set served for first-round RT-PCR of the TCR CDR3. MiXCR was run by TCRdb on the multiplex PCR reads, yielding one entry per CDR3 protein. The sample includes around 280,000 distinct CDR3 sequences, around 13% of them seen just once. With regard to this clonotype: Its antigen remains unidentified.

The CDR3 spans 13 residues. V was trimmed by 6 bases and J by 4 bases, leaving 10 bases between them. In germline, CDR1 is SGHKS, CDR2 YYEKEE (reference sequence). This chain connects TRBV5-5 to TRBJ2-2; D is perhaps TRBD1 or TRBD2 (5 bases each). The sequenced sample consisted of blood. The sequence was obtained from a woman aged 40 to 50 with Graves' hyperthyroidism. The CDR3 is CASTWGITGELFF. For the CDR3, the DNA is TGTGCCAGCACCTGGGGGATCACCGGGGAGCTGTTTTTT.